Each of the 14 T cell receptor beta chains below was sequenced from the same sample in a study of cytomegalovirus exposure and HLA in healthy donors. Amplification used 60 Vbeta primers and 13 Jbeta primers. TCRdb's copy holds only in-frame clones and misses some; the assay was immunoSEQ multiplex PCR. The repertoire includes 200,000 or so clones, about 80% of them detected once, and 0.63% sits in the top ten. The specimen was PBMCs. These receptors came from a man aged 18 to 30 in good health and CMV-seronegative.

The V gene is TRBV30, the J gene TRBJ1-1, with a possible D match to TRBD1 (6 bases). The CDR3 consists of 16 residues. V was pared by 0 bases and J by 1 base, with 15 bases between. Germline V gene lookup returns CDR1 GTSNPN and CDR2 SVGIG (reference sequence). The DNA for the CDR3 is TGTGCCTGGAGTGTTGCCCCCGGGACAAAGAACACTGAAGCTTTCTTT. Amino acids: CAWSVAPGTKNTEAFF.

This sequence joins TRBV15 and TRBJ2-1, with 13 positions matching TRBD2. With 5 bases clipped from V and 6 bases from J, the junction kept 4 bases outside the gene matches. Germline CDR1 and CDR2: LNHNV and YYDKDF (reference sequence). The CDR3 runs to 15 residues. In nucleotides, the CDR3 is TGTGCCACCAGCGGGACTAGCGGGATCCGCAATGAGCAGTTCTTC. Protein product: CATSGTSGIRNEQFF. Variable domain in full (rest from reference TRBV15 and TRBJ2-1): DAMVIQNPRYQVTQFGKPVTLSCSQTLNHNVMYWYQQKSSQAPKLLFHYYDKDFNNEADTPDNFQSRRPNTSFCFLDIRSPGLGDTAMYLCATSGTSGIRNEQFFGPGTRLTVL.

This rearrangement joins TRBV5-4 to TRBJ2-3; D is perhaps TRBD2 (6 bases). The CDR3 loop spans 16 amino acids. Trimming stripped 0 bases from V and 0 bases from J, with 11 bases between. Germline V gene data show CDR1 as SGHNT and CDR2 as YYREEE (reference sequence). The CDR3 here is CASSLGVGGSTDTQYF. The CDR3 nucleotides read TGTGCCAGCAGCTTGGGTGTGGGAGGCAGCACAGATACGCAGTATTTT.

The rearrangement links TRBV30 to TRBJ1-6; no clear D gene. Germline CDR1 reads GTSNPN; CDR2 reads SVGIG (reference sequence). Trimming cost V 3 bases and J 6 bases, with 12 bases left between them. There are 14 residues in the CDR3. The CDR3 nucleotides read TGTGCCTGGAGCTATCCCTCGAGTAATTCACCCCTCCACTTT. This sequence encodes CAWSYPSSNSPLHF.

The J gene is TRBJ2-5, the V gene TRBV27; 8 positions agree with TRBD1. The end of the DNA aligns better with TRBJ2-7, so the J call may be wrong. This CDR3 contains 15 residues. Germline CDR1 and CDR2: MNHEY and SMNVEV (reference sequence). CDR3 amino acids: CASSLSVGTGYEQYF. The CDR3 region has the DNA TGTGCCAGCAGTTTATCGGTCGGGACAGGATACGAGCAGTACTTC.

The genes are TRBV28 and TRBJ2-3; TRBD2 might be the D (6 bases). This CDR3 comprises 16 residues. Per the germline V gene, CDR1 is MDHEN and CDR2 is SYDVKM. Trimming removed 5 bases at V and 5 bases at J, with 20 bases between. The CDR3 region is CASSHLERAEGDTQYF. DNA of the CDR3: TGTGCCAGCAGTCACCTTGAGCGGGCGGAGGGAGATACGCAGTATTTT.

This clone occurred a few times. The gene calls are TRBV15 and TRBJ2-7; D gene uncertain. This CDR3 comprises 13 residues. The germline gives CDR1 LNHNV, CDR2 YYDKDF (reference sequence). Trimming took off 4 bases at V and 2 bases at J, with 9 bases between the two ends. The CDR3 region has the DNA TGTGCCACCAGCACTCGGGTAACCTACGAGCAGTACTTC. Translating gives CATSTRVTYEQYF.

This chain uses TRBV2 with TRBJ1-6; 9 nucleotides align to TRBD1. The J segment lost 6 bases and the V segment lost 6 bases, leaving 6 bases of the junction unmatched. CDR3 length: 15 residues. CDR1 SNHLY and CDR2 FYNNEI come from the germline V gene. The CDR3 region has the DNA TGTGCCAGCAGGGAACAGGGGGCAGGTAATTCACCCCTCCACTTT. Translating it yields CASREQGAGNSPLHF.

The table lists this clone with a few counts. The DNA of the CDR3 is TGTGCCAGTAGTCCCCGGGACAGGGGGCGCGAGGTCGAGCAGTACTTC. This gives the protein CASSPRDRGREVEQYF. The chain employs TRBV19 and TRBJ2-7, with TRBD1 identical over 12 bases. The V segment lost 5 bases and the J segment 6 bases; nucleotides outside the gene matches: 11. Germline-derived CDR1 and CDR2 are LNHDA and SQIVND (reference sequence). This CDR3 region has 16 residues.

The chain couples TRBV10-3 to TRBJ2-2; 7 bases align to TRBD1. Germline V gene lookup returns CDR1 ENHRY and CDR2 SYGVKD. This CDR3 contains 16 residues. Unmatched junction bases numbered 7, after V lost 4 bases and J lost 2 bases. CDR3 residues: CAISARDSSNTGELFF. CDR3 DNA sequence: TGTGCCATCAGTGCCCGGGACAGCTCAAACACCGGGGAGCTGTTTTTT.

This clone occurred a few times. The V and J genes are TRBV6-4 and TRBJ2-1; 9 bases map to TRBD2. Germline trimming cut 4 bases from V and 5 bases from J; bases unmatched to any gene: 12. This CDR3 is 17 amino acids long. Germline loops: CDR1 MRHNA, CDR2 SNTAGT. CDR3 amino acids: CASSAPLPSGANNEQFF. CDR3 sequence (DNA): TGTGCCAGCAGTGCACCCCTCCCTAGCGGGGCGAACAATGAGCAGTTCTTC.

This rearrangement joins TRBV7-6 to TRBJ2-1; a weak D match, TRBD1 (5 bases). V was pared by 5 bases and J by 3 bases, with 8 bases between. The CDR3 spans 13 residues. CDR1 and CDR2 from the germline V gene are SGHVS and FNYEAQ. CDR3 protein: CASSRDSYNEQFF. DNA for the CDR3: TGTGCCAGCAGCAGAGACAGCTACAATGAGCAGTTCTTC.

In regard to this clone: An end of the junction does not agree with germline; a read error may underlie this. Additional DNA sequences in this sample encode the identical CDR3. The rearrangement links TRBV6-1 to TRBJ2-3, with D possibly being TRBD1 (6 bases). The CDR3 is 16 amino acids. Germline assignment: CDR1 MNHNS and CDR2 SASEGT. Here the CDR3 DNA reads TGTGCCAGCAGCGAAGCGACAGGTACTAGCACAGATACGCAGTATTTT. Amino acids: CASSEATGTSTDTQYF.

The V and J genes are TRBV28 and TRBJ1-1; D remains unclear. Trimming took 3 bases from V and 3 from J, leaving 5 bases between them. Germline V CDR1 and CDR2: MDHEN, SYDVKM. The length of the CDR3 is 12 residues. The DNA of the CDR3 is TGTGCCAGCAGTTTTGTAGACACTGAAGCTTTCTTT. Its translation: CASSFVDTEAFF. Variable domain in full (rest from reference TRBV28 and TRBJ1-1): DVKVTQSSRYLVKRTGEKVFLECVQDMDHENMFWYRQDPGLGLRLIYFSYDVKMKEKGDIPEGYSVSREKKERFSLILESASTNQTSMYLCASSFVDTEAFFGQGTRLTVV.